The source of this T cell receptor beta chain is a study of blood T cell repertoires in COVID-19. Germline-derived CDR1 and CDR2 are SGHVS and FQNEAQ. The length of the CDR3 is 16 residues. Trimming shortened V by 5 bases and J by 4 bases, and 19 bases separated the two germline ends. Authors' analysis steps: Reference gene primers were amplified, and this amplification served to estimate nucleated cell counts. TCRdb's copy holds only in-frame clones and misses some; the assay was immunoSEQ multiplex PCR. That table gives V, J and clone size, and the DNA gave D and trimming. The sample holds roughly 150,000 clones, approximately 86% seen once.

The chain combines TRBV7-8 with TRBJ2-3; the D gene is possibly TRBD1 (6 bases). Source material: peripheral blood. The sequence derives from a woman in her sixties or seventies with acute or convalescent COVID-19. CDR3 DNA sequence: TGTGCCAGCAGCGCCACCGGGACAAGGGGACCAGATACGCAGTATTTT. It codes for CASSATGTRGPDTQYF.